This T cell receptor beta chain was identified during a study of cytomegalovirus exposure and HLA in healthy donors. Study-wide findings and caveats: A later analysis revealed that TCR association rates differed between HLA loci, peaking at DRB1 and bottoming out at HLA-C. Analysis was carried out at a later point, and it linked a missense DCLRE1C variant to TCR beta V- and J-gene trimming.

The PCR ran on 60 Vbeta and 13 Jbeta primers. Using immunoSEQ multiplex PCR, the repertoire was profiled, and TCRdb retains in-frame clones only, with some absent. This repertoire shows 100,000 to 150,000 clones, roughly 80% found once; its top ten account for about 3.4%. As to this clone: The antigen is not known.

This TCR came from a man between 25 and 39 years old in good health and CMV-seronegative. The sequenced material came from PBMCs.

In DNA, the CDR3 is TGTGCCAGCAGCTTACTACGGACAGGGGGCACTGAAGCTTTCTTT. It specifies CASSLLRTGGTEAFF. V usage is TRBV11-2 and J usage is TRBJ1-1, with 10 bases fitting TRBD1. The germline V gene has CDR1 SGHAT and CDR2 FQNNGV. V dropped 2 bases and J dropped 4; count of bases not matched to a gene: 4. The CDR3 contains 15 residues. Supplemented by reference TRBV11-2 and TRBJ1-1, the full variable domain reads EAGVAQSPRYKIIEKRQSVAFWCNPISGHATLYWYQQILGQGPKLLIQFQNNGVVDDSQLPKDRFSAERLKGVDSTLKIQPAKLEDSAVYLCASSLLRTGGTEAFFGQGTRLTVV.